The 10 T cell receptor beta chains below were found in one sample sequenced in a study of follicular helper T cells after annual influenza vaccination. This table comes from immunoSEQ multiplex PCR, and its TCRdb copy is limited to in-frame clones, with some not included. The data hold 9,500 or so clones, with around 86% observed a single time. The time point denotes: 2014-2015 season, 7 days after vaccination. Source: CXCR5- memory CD4+ T cells sorted from blood, taken 7 days after influenza vaccination. The receptors were sampled from an adult who received the influenza vaccine.

This rearrangement joins TRBV6-1 to TRBJ2-2; maybe TRBD1 (5 bases). The length of the CDR3 is 15 residues. The germline V gene encodes CDR1 MNHNS and CDR2 SASEGT. V was clipped by 3 bases and J by 3 bases, with 11 bases between them. The CDR3 bases are TGTGCCAGCAGTGATAGATGGGGCGACACCGGGGAGCTGTTTTTT. As protein: CASSDRWGDTGELFF.

The chain joins TRBV6-5 to TRBJ1-2, with a tentative D call TRBD1 (5 bases). Germline lookup yields CDR1 MNHEY and CDR2 SVGAGI. Trimming removed 4 bases at V and 1 base at J, with 10 bases between. This CDR3 is built from 14 residues. CDR3: CASSSARVNYGYTF. The CDR3 DNA reads TGTGCCAGCAGTTCCGCCAGGGTTAACTATGGCTACACCTTC.

The J gene is TRBJ1-1, the V gene TRBV28, with 10 bases identical to TRBD1. With V trimmed by 5 bases and J by 8 bases, 8 bases remained unmatched. CDR1 is MDHEN and CDR2 is SYDVKM in the germline V gene. This CDR3 has 14 residues. This CDR3 is CASSGDRGSEEAFF. The CDR3 DNA is TGTGCCAGCAGTGGGGACAGGGGTAGTGAAGAAGCTTTCTTT. The variable domain in full, completed from reference TRBV28 and TRBJ1-1, reads DVKVTQSSRYLVKRTGEKVFLECVQDMDHENMFWYRQDPGLGLRLIYFSYDVKMKEKGDIPEGYSVSREKKERFSLILESASTNQTSMYLCASSGDRGSEEAFFGQGTRLTVV.

The chain recombines TRBV18 with TRBJ2-7, with D possibly called TRBD1 or TRBD2 (5 bases each). The ends were cut back, 4 bases at V and 2 bases at J, with 12 bases in the middle. CDR3 length: 14 residues. Germline loops: CDR1 KGHSH, CDR2 LQKENI. The CDR3 loop is CASSLGVLTYEQYF. The DNA for the CDR3 is TGTGCCAGCTCACTGGGGGTCTTGACCTACGAGCAGTACTTC.

The chain carries TRBV29-1 and TRBJ2-1, with D perhaps matching TRBD1 or TRBD2 (5 bases each). There are 14 residues in the CDR3. Trimming took off 5 bases at V and 3 bases at J, with 14 bases between the two ends. Germline loops: CDR1 SQVTM, CDR2 ANQGSEA. The CDR3 is CSVFPGAGYNEQFF. In nucleotides, the CDR3 is TGCAGCGTTTTCCCTGGGGCGGGCTACAATGAGCAGTTCTTC.

The rearrangement joins TRBV19 to TRBJ2-3; TRBD2 matches at 7 bases. With 1 base clipped from V and 4 bases from J, the junction kept 5 bases outside the gene matches. CDR1 is LNHDA and CDR2 is SQIVND in the germline V gene (reference sequence). The CDR3 consists of 15 residues. The CDR3 DNA follows: TGTGCCAGTAGTATAGCGGGAGCGGGGCCAGATACGCAGTATTTT. It encodes CASSIAGAGPDTQYF.

The V call is TRBV2, the J call TRBJ1-5, with 9 bases identical to TRBD1. Germline V gene lookup returns CDR1 SNHLY and CDR2 FYNNEI. The CDR3 contains 16 residues. V lost 7 bases and J lost 0; bases outside the gene matches: 7. The CDR3 DNA reads TGTGCCAGCACCCTGGGACAGGGCAATAGCAATCAGCCCCAGCATTTT. It specifies CASTLGQGNSNQPQHF. Variable domain in full (rest from reference TRBV2 and TRBJ1-5): EPEVTQTPSHQVTQMGQEVILRCVPISNHLYFYWYRQILGQKVEFLVSFYNNEISEKSEIFDDQFSVERPDGSNFTLKIRSTKLEDSAMYFCASTLGQGNSNQPQHFGDGTRLSIL.

The rearrangement uses TRBV19 and TRBJ2-5; D gene ambiguous. Germline loops: CDR1 LNHDA, CDR2 SQIVND (reference sequence). CDR3 length: 13 residues. Trimming cost V 3 bases and J 2 bases, with 7 bases left between them. DNA for the CDR3: TGTGCCAGTAGTATGCACAGTCAAGAGACCCAGTACTTC. Translated: CASSMHSQETQYF.

This chain uses TRBV6-1 with TRBJ2-5; D not certain. Germline loops: CDR1 MNHNS, CDR2 SASEGT. The V end was cut by 7 bases, the J end by 5 bases, with 14 bases between. The length of the CDR3 is 13 residues. The CDR3 here is CASTFLVWETQYF. CDR3 in DNA: TGTGCCAGCACCTTCCTCGTATGGGAGACCCAGTACTTC.

CDR3 loop: CASSPGRGRDQPQHF. CDR3 nucleotide sequence: TGTGCCAGCAGCCCAGGCAGGGGGCGAGATCAGCCCCAGCATTTT. The chain links TRBV11-2 to TRBJ1-5; TRBD1 agrees at 8 bases. CDR1 and CDR2 (germline): SGHAT, FQNNGV. Losses at the gene ends were 5 bases for V and 5 bases for J; bases not matched to a gene: 8. The CDR3 runs 15 residues.